This T cell receptor beta chain came from a study of cytomegalovirus exposure and HLA in healthy donors. Assay used: immunoSEQ multiplex PCR; TCRdb lists only in-frame clones, some missing. The repertoire holds about 66,000 clones, with around 96% as singletons. CDR1 MGHRA and CDR2 YSYEKL come from the germline V gene. CDR3 length equals 17 residues. Trimming took 4 bases from V and 4 from J, leaving 22 bases between them. To note about this clone: The antigen remains unidentified.

Study results and limitations: Subsequent analysis revealed that first-cohort TCR clusters tended to co-occur in the roughly 120 validation repertoires. The listing of 150 to 200 TCR beta chains classed them as cytomegalovirus-associated.

Sequencing was performed on PBMCs. This receptor was identified in a man younger than 35 in good health and CMV-seronegative. The V call is TRBV4-1, the J call TRBJ2-5, with a possible D match to TRBD1 (6 bases). CDR3 protein: CASSRSAGRGIRETQYF. Written as DNA, the CDR3 is TGCGCCAGCAGCCGATCAGCTGGCAGGGGAATTCGAGAGACCCAGTACTTC.